In this sample, the clone carrying this T cell receptor beta chain turned up many times. Antigen: not known. Trimming left V 5 bases short and J 0 bases short, with 12 bases between. There are 15 residues in the CDR3. Germline lookup yields CDR1 SNHLY and CDR2 FYNNEI. The data derive from a study of T cells after yellow fever vaccination. Study-wide results and limits: Re-detected after boosting: most primary clones, around 97% of CD4 and less than 90% of CD8. Any FACS-sorted repertoire could hold abundant clonotypes that contaminate it from the bulk population. The secondary response showed a weaker magnitude and a faster peak, day 5 versus 15.

Universal primer sites and UMIs were introduced during 5'RACE template-switching synthesis of TCR cDNA. TCRdb reprocessed the 5' RACE reads via MiXCR and lists one record per CDR3 protein. The repertoire holds 200,000 to 300,000 distinct CDR3 sequences, with 10% to 15% as singletons. This receptor was obtained from a man aged 25-40 years who received the YFV17D yellow fever vaccine. The input for sequencing was CD4+ T cells sorted from PBMCs, taken 45 days after the yellow fever booster vaccination. The rearrangement uses TRBV2 and TRBJ2-3, with D possibly matching TRBD2 (6 bases). The CDR3 bases are TGTGCCAGCAGTTCCGGGACTTTAAGCACAGATACGCAGTATTTT. The encoded protein is CASSSGTLSTDTQYF.